These 15 T cell receptor beta chains originate from one sample sequenced in a study of CD8 T cells in ankylosing spondylitis. The study's findings and limits: About 8 highly homologous variants made up a TCR beta motif, and this motif appeared characteristic of ankylosing spondylitis blood.

Via MiXCR, TCRdb re-called the 5' RACE reads, giving one row per CDR3 protein. The sample lists about 450,000 distinct CDR3 sequences; 20% to 30% were seen once. No antigen has been identified for these receptors. Sequences were obtained from blood, either unsorted or a sorted T cell fraction (not recorded which). Every receptor here comes from a male donor with ankylosing spondylitis.

This clonotype was seen only a few times. This sequence joins TRBV4-1 and TRBJ1-4; D remains unclear. This CDR3 spans 14 amino acids. Germline V gives CDR1 MGHRA, CDR2 YSYEKL. Trimming left V 5 bases short and J 7 bases short, with 14 bases between. The CDR3 here is CASSTHTLFEKLFF. The CDR3 nucleotides are TGCGCCAGCAGCACCCACACGTTATTTGAAAAACTGTTTTTT.

This clonotype has just a few counts. V is TRBV5-5 and J is TRBJ2-2; D possibly corresponds to TRBD2 (5 bases). With 2 bases removed from V and 1 base from J, the gap between germline ends came to 12 bases. The CDR3 has 16 amino acids. The germline V gene encodes CDR1 SGHKS and CDR2 YYEKEE (reference sequence). In nucleotides, the CDR3 is TGTGCCAGCAGCTTTAATCCGACTATGAACACCGGGGAGCTGTTTTTT. Protein sequence: CASSFNPTMNTGELFF.

J is TRBJ2-1 and V is TRBV7-9; D not certain. Trimming pared 5 bases from V and 8 bases from J, leaving 10 bases between. Germline-derived CDR1 and CDR2 are SEHNR and FQNEAQ (reference sequence). The CDR3 is 12 residues long. DNA of the CDR3: TGTGCCAGCAGCCGGGCTAGAGATGAGCAGTTCTTC. It specifies CASSRARDEQFF.

This chain uses TRBV20-1 with TRBJ2-2; D gene unclear. The CDR3 has 13 amino acids. Germline-derived CDR1 and CDR2 are DFQATT and SNEGSKA (reference sequence). This chain's CDR3 is CASPKVGTGELFF. In DNA, the CDR3 is TGCGCCTCACCCAAAGTAGGGACCGGGGAGCTGTTTTTT.

V usage is TRBV5-1 and J usage is TRBJ2-3, with 16 bases fitting TRBD2. This CDR3 comprises 17 residues. V lost 3 bases, J lost 6 bases, and 7 bases stayed unmatched. CDR1 and CDR2 (germline): SGHRS, YFSETQ. CDR3 sequence reads: CASSSGTSGRAEDTQYF. The DNA of the CDR3 is TGCGCCAGCAGCTCCGGGACTAGCGGGAGGGCCGAGGATACGCAGTATTTT.

This clonotype was detected ten times or more. The rearrangement links TRBV20-1 to TRBJ2-1, with 9 bases that match TRBD1. Trimming cost V 1 base and J 4 bases; bases outside gene matches: 2. CDR3 size: 14 residues. Germline lookup yields CDR1 DFQATT and CDR2 SNEGSKA (reference sequence). This CDR3 reads CSARVGQGYNEQFF. The CDR3 region has the DNA TGCAGTGCTAGAGTAGGACAGGGGTACAATGAGCAGTTCTTC.

This clonotype was seen more than once but under ten times. The gene calls are TRBV6-5 and TRBJ2-3, with 11 bases identical to TRBD1. The germline gives CDR1 MNHEY, CDR2 SVGAGI. The CDR3 spans 15 residues. V gave up 2 bases and J gave up 4 bases; unmatched junction bases: 2. The chain's CDR3 is CASSYPGQGADTQYF. CDR3 in DNA: TGTGCCAGCAGTTACCCGGGACAGGGGGCAGATACGCAGTATTTT.

This clonotype was picked up a small number of times. The chain recombines TRBV29-1 with TRBJ1-2, with D hard to call. Germline CDR1 is SQVTM and CDR2 is ANQGSEA. The CDR3 is made up of 13 amino acids. V lost 0 bases, J lost 4 bases, and 9 bases lay in between. The CDR3 nucleotides are TGCAGCGTTGAAGATCGGTCCCGCTATGGCTACACCTTC. Its translation: CSVEDRSRYGYTF.

The CDR3 DNA reads TGTGCCAGCAGTGAGAAGGCGGCAGCAACTAATGAAAAACTGTTTTTT. Its translation is CASSEKAAATNEKLFF. V and J are TRBV2 and TRBJ1-4; D uncertain. CDR3 length: 16 amino acids. V gave up 3 bases and J gave up 0 bases, with 11 bases separating them. CDR1 is SNHLY, CDR2 FYNNEI, per germline.

This clonotype was seen a few times. The J gene is TRBJ1-2, the V gene TRBV7-9; D is perhaps TRBD1 (5 bases). Trimming left V 3 bases short and J 7 bases short, with 12 bases between. Germline V CDR1 and CDR2: SEHNR, FQNEAQ (reference sequence). CDR3 length equals 13 residues. The chain's CDR3 is CASSFYRDSGYTF. CDR3 sequence (DNA): TGTGCCAGCAGCTTCTACCGGGACTCTGGCTACACCTTC.

This clonotype was detected many times. The chain links TRBV12-3 or TRBV12-4 to TRBJ2-1, with 9 bases aligning to TRBD2. Trimming removed 6 bases from V and 0 bases from J; junction bases left unmatched: 15. The CDR3 is 19 residues long. CDR3 coding DNA: TGTGCCAGCAGCCTCGCGAGCGGGAGGTATACTAGCTCCTACAATGAGCAGTTCTTC. It yields the protein CASSLASGRYTSSYNEQFF.

This chain joins TRBV20-1 and TRBJ2-2; 7 positions agree with TRBD2. Germline lookup yields CDR1 DFQATT and CDR2 SNEGSKA (reference sequence). V was pared by 1 base and J by 0 bases, with 8 bases of the junction left unmatched. The CDR3 sequence is 17 residues long. The CDR3 bases are TGCAGTGCTAGAGCTAGCGGAAATCTCGCGAACACCGGGGAGCTGTTTTTT. Amino acid sequence: CSARASGNLANTGELFF.

This clonotype was picked up a small number of times. This sequence joins TRBV7-2 and TRBJ1-1; 8 bases fit TRBD1. The J segment lost 3 bases and the V segment lost 5 bases, leaving 11 bases of the junction unmatched. The CDR3 consists of 16 residues. Germline CDR1 reads SGHTA; CDR2 reads FQGNSA. The CDR3 is CASSQTGVSLYTEAFF. CDR3 DNA: TGTGCCAGCAGCCAGACAGGGGTATCATTATACACTGAAGCTTTCTTT.

The V gene is TRBV20-1, the J gene TRBJ2-1, with D unclear. This CDR3 spans 14 amino acids. Germline loops: CDR1 DFQATT, CDR2 SNEGSKA (reference sequence). The germline V and J ends were trimmed by 2 bases and 0 bases, with 8 bases remaining between them. The CDR3 DNA sequence: TGCAGTGCTAGACTCTCTAGCTCCTACAATGAGCAGTTCTTC. It specifies CSARLSSSYNEQFF.

The chain uses TRBV12-3 or TRBV12-4 and TRBJ1-6, with D unresolved. Trimming took off 3 bases at V and 5 bases at J, with 11 bases between the two ends. The length of the CDR3 is 15 residues. The DNA of the CDR3 is TGTGCCAGCAGTTTTTCGGTCTCAAATAATTCACCCCTCCACTTT. Amino acids: CASSFSVSNNSPLHF.